One TCR beta chain is described in this entry. Its antigen remains unidentified. An approximately 130-subject validation cohort, separate from the approximately 610-subject first cohort, supplied the donors. These data come from a study of cytomegalovirus exposure and HLA in healthy donors. As for the study in general: The 130 or so validation repertoires, a later analysis reported, used the same platform as the 600 to 700 repertoires from the first cohort. The study's findings and limits: Rarity marked most TCR sequences, yet some public TCRs occurred in many donors.

Sequenced by immunoSEQ multiplex PCR; TCRdb stores in-frame clones only, minus some. The data show about 78,000 clones, 90% to 97% seen once. CDR1 and CDR2 from the germline V gene are ENHRY and SYGVKD. The CDR3 totals 15 residues. Trimming at V came to 1 base and at J to 4 bases, leaving 6 bases not matched to a gene. This chain links TRBV10-3 with TRBJ2-7; TRBD1 matches 8 bases. Sequenced sample: PBMCs. The TCR originated in a man younger than 35 in good health and CMV-seropositive. This CDR3 reads CAISEFSGGDYEQYF. The DNA for the CDR3 is TGTGCCATCAGTGAGTTTTCAGGGGGCGATTACGAGCAGTACTTC.